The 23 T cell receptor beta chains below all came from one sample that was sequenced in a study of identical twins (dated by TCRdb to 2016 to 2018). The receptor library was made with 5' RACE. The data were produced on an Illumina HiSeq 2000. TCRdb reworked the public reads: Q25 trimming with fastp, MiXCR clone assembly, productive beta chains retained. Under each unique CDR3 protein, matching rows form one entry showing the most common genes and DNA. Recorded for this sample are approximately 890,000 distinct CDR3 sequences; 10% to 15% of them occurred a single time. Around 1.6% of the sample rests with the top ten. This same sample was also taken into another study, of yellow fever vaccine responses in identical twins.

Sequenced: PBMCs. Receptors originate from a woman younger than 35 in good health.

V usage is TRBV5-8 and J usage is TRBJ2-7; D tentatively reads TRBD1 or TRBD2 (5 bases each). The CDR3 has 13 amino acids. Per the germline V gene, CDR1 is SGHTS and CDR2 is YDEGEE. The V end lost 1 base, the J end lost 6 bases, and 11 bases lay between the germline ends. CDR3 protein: CASSLPTRGEQYV. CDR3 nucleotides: TGTGCCAGCAGCTTGCCGACGAGGGGCGAGCAGTACGTC.

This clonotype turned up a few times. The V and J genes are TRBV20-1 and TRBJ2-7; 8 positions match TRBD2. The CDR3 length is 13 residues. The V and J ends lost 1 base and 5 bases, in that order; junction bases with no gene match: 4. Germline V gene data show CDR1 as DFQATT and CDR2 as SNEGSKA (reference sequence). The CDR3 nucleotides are TGCAGTGCTAGAGCGGGAGGGGTCCACGAGCAGTACTTC. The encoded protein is CSARAGGVHEQYF.

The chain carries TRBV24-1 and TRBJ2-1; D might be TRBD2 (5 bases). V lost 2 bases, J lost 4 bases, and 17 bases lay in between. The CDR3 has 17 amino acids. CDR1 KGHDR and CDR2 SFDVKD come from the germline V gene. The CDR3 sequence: CATSDSRTESTYNEQFF. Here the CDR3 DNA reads TGTGCCACCAGTGATTCCAGGACTGAGAGCACGTACAATGAGCAGTTCTTC.

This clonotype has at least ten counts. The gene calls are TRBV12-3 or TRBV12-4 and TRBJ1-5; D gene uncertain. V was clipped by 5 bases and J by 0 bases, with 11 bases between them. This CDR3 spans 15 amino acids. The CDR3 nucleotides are TGTGCCAGCAGTCCGACGAGTAATAGCAATCAGCCCCAGCATTTT. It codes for CASSPTSNSNQPQHF.

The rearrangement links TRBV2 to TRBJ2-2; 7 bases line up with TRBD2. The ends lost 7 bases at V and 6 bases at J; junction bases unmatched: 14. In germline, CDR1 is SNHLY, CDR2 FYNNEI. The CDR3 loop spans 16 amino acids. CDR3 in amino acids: CASTKGGLVYAGELFF. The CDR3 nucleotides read TGTGCCAGCACTAAGGGAGGGTTAGTTTACGCCGGGGAGCTGTTTTTT.

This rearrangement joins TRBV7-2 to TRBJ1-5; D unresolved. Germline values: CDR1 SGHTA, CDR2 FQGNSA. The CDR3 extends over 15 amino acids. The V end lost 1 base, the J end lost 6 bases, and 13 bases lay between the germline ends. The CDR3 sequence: CASSLGLSLTQPQHF. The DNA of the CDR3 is TGTGCCAGCAGCTTAGGGCTGAGTCTTACTCAGCCCCAGCATTTT.

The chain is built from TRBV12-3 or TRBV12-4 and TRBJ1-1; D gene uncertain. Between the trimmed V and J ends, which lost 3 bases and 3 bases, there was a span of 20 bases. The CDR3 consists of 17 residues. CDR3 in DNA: TGTGCCAGCAGTTTCAATGCACAGTCGGGGTGGGACACTGAAGCTTTCTTT. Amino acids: CASSFNAQSGWDTEAFF.

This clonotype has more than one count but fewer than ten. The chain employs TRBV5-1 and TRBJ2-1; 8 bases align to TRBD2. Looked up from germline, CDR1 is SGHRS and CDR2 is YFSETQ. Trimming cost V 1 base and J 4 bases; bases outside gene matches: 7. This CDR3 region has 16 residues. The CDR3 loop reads CASSLKAGGLYNEQFF. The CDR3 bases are TGCGCCAGCAGCTTGAAGGCGGGGGGTCTGTACAATGAGCAGTTCTTC.

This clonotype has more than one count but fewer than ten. CDR3 sequence (DNA): TGCGCCAGCAGCTTCGTAGGGGCGAACTATGGCTACACCTTC. Translating it yields CASSFVGANYGYTF. The chain couples TRBV5-1 to TRBJ1-2, with D possibly matching TRBD1 (5 bases). The CDR3 loop spans 14 amino acids. CDR1 is SGHRS, CDR2 YFSETQ, per germline. The V and J ends lost 2 bases and 2 bases respectively, with 10 bases between them.

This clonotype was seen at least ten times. The DNA for the CDR3 is TGTGCCAGCAGCCCGAGGGTGTCCTACGAGCAGTACTTC. This translates into CASSPRVSYEQYF. This sequence joins TRBV4-2 and TRBJ2-7, with a possible D match to TRBD2 (5 bases). The CDR3 extends over 13 amino acids. Germline V gene data show CDR1 as LGHNA and CDR2 as YNFKEQ. Trimming shortened V by 4 bases and J by 1 base, and 8 bases separated the two germline ends.

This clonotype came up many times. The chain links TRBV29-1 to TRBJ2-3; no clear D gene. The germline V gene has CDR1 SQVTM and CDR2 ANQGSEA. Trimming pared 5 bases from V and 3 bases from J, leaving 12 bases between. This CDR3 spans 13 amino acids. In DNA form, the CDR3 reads TGCAGCGTTTCTCCCCACCTAACAGATACGCAGTATTTT. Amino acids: CSVSPHLTDTQYF.

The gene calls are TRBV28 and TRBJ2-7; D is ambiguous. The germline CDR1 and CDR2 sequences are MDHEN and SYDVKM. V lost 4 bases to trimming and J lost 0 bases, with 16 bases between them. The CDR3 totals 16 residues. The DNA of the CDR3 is TGTGCCAGCAGTTCCACAGATCTCAAGAGCTCCTACGAGCAGTACGTC. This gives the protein CASSSTDLKSSYEQYV.

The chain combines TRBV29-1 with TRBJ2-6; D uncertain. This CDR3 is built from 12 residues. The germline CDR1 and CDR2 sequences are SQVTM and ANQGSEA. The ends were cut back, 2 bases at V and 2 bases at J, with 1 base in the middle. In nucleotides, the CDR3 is TGCAGCGTTGAAACTGGGGCCAACGTCCTGACTTTC. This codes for CSVETGANVLTF.

This chain's CDR3 is CSAGQPTGANVLTF. CDR3 DNA: TGCAGTGCAGGACAGCCTACTGGGGCCAACGTCCTGACTTTC. The V call is TRBV20-1, the J call TRBJ2-6; the D gene is possibly TRBD1 (6 bases). CDR1 is DFQATT, CDR2 SNEGSKA, per germline (reference sequence). Trimming cost V 6 bases and J 2 bases, with 11 bases left between them. The CDR3 loop spans 14 amino acids.

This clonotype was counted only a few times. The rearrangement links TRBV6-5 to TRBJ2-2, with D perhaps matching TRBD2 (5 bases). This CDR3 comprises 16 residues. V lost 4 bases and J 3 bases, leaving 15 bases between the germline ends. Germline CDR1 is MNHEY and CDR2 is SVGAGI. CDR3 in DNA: TGTGCCAGCAGTTCCGTACTAGGGCGACACACCGGGGAGCTGTTTTTT. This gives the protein CASSSVLGRHTGELFF.

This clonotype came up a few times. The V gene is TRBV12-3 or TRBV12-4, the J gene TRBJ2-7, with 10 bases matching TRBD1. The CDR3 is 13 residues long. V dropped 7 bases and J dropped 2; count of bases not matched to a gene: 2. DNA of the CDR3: TGTGCCAGCACCGACAGGGGGCCCTACGAGCAGTACTTC. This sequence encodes CASTDRGPYEQYF.

CDR3 bases: TGTGCCAGCAGTTATTCCCCCCCGGGGGCTGAGCAGTTCTTC. Amino acids: CASSYSPPGAEQFF. This chain joins TRBV28 and TRBJ2-1; D tentatively reads TRBD1 or TRBD2 (6 bases each). This CDR3 has 14 residues. Germline CDR1 MDHEN, CDR2 SYDVKM. V was pared by 4 bases and J by 9 bases, with 16 bases between.

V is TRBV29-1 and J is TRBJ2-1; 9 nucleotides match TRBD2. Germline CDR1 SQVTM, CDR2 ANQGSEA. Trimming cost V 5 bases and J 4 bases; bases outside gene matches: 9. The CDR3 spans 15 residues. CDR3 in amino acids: CSVSTTSGGYNEQFF. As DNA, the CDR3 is TGCAGCGTTTCTACGACTAGCGGAGGATACAATGAGCAGTTCTTC.

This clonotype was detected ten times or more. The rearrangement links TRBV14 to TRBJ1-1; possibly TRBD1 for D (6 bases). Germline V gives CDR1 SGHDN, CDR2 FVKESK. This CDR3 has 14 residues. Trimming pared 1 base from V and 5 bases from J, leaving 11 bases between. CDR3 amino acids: CASSQGGGWTEAFF. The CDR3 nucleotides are TGTGCCAGCAGCCAAGGGGGGGGCTGGACTGAAGCTTTCTTT. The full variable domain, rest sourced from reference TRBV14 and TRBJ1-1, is EAGVTQFPSHSVIEKGQTVTLRCDPISGHDNLYWYRRVMGKEIKFLLHFVKESKQDESGMPNNRFLAERTGGTYSTLKVQPAELEDSGVYFCASSQGGGWTEAFFGQGTRLTVV.

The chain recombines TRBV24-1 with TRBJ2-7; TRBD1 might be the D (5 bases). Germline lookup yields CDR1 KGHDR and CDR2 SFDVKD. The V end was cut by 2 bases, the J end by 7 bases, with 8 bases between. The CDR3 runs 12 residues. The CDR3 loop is CATSDSGREQYF. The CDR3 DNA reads TGTGCCACCAGTGATTCAGGGCGGGAGCAGTACTTC.

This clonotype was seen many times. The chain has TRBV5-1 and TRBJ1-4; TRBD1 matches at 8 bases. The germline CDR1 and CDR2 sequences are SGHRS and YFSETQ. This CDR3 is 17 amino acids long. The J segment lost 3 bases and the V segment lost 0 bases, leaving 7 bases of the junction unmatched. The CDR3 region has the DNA TGCGCCAGCAGCTTGGAGGGTTCGACAGGGGCTAATGAAAAACTGTTTTTT. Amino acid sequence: CASSLEGSTGANEKLFF.

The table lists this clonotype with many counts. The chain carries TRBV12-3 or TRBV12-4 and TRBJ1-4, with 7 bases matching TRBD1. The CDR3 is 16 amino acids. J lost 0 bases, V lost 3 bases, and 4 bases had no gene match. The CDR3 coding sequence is TGTGCCAGCAGTTTCTCGACAGGGACAACTAATGAAAAACTGTTTTTT. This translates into CASSFSTGTTNEKLFF.

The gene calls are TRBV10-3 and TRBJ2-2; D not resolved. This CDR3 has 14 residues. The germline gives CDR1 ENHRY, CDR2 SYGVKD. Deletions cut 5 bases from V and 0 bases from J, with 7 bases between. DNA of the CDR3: TGTGCCATCAGTACGCACACGAACACCGGGGAGCTGTTTTTT. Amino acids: CAISTHTNTGELFF.